This T cell receptor beta chain was retrieved from a study of blood T cell repertoires in COVID-19. Looking at the study overall: Samples came from the United States, Italy and Spain, spanning acute and convalescent COVID-19. PBMCs, B-cell-depleted T cells, or T cells were the source of the cDNA or gDNA that made up the material.

The CDR3 consists of 13 residues. V was shortened by 2 bases and J by 0 bases, with 6 bases between the two germline ends. Germline CDR1 is SGHNT and CDR2 is YYREEE (reference sequence). Original analysis: Estimated nucleated cell counts came from reference gene primer amplification. The protocol was immunoSEQ multiplex PCR, while the TCRdb copy is restricted to in-frame clones and leaves out a portion. V and J calls and clone size are given by that table; D and trimming were obtained from the DNA. The sample comprises roughly 200,000 clones, more than 75% of which are singletons, and around 3% rests with the top ten.

Sequenced: peripheral blood. This chain uses TRBV5-4 with TRBJ2-7; D remains unclear. The receptor was isolated from a man aged 40-49 years with active or convalescent COVID-19. The CDR3 DNA sequence: TGTGCCAGCAGCTTTTACTCCTCCTACGAGCAGTACTTC. Translated, it gives CASSFYSSYEQYF.